This T cell receptor beta chain derives from a study of early T cells in non-severe SARS-CoV-2 infection. Unique molecular identifier tags were affixed to discrete cDNA molecules. MiXCR was run by TCRdb on the 5' RACE reads, yielding one entry per CDR3 protein. The table lists some 80,000 distinct CDR3 sequences, around 15% of them singletons. The CDR3 has 14 amino acids. V trimming: 2 bases; J trimming: 4 bases; junction bases outside the gene matches: 3. Sequences were obtained from whole blood. V and J are TRBV12-3 or TRBV12-4 and TRBJ1-1; 8 bases map to TRBD1. The clonotype comes from an adult who was a healthcare worker with PCR-confirmed SARS-CoV-2 infection or an uninfected control (not recorded which). The CDR3 nucleotides are TGTGCCAGCAGTTTACAGGGGGCCTTCACTGAAGCTTTCTTT. This encodes CASSLQGAFTEAFF.